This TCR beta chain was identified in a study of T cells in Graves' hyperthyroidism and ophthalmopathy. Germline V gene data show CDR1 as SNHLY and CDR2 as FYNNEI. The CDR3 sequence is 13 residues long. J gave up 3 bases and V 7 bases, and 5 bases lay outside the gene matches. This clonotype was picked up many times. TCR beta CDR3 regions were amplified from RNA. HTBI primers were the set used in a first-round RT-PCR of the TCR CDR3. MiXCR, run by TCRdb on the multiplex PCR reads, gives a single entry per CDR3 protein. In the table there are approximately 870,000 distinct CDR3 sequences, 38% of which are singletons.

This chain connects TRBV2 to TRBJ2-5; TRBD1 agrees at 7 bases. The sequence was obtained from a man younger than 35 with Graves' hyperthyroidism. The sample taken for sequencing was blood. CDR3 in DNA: TGTGCCAGCACGGAAGACAGGGAAGAGACCCAGTACTTC. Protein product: CASTEDREETQYF.